The 9 T cell receptor beta chains reported below all come from one sample, sequenced in a study of cytomegalovirus exposure and HLA in healthy donors (dated by TCRdb to 2016 to 2017). The library was built by means of the immunoSEQ multiplex PCR assay. A mixture of 60 forward primers for TCR Vbeta segments and 13 reverse primers for TCR Jbeta segments was used in the multiplex PCR. TCRdb holds this immuneACCESS table with in-frame rearrangements only. Some clones are missing; in checked studies, unresolved V genes explain under half, and the rest has no known cause. In all, the sample holds about 160,000 clones, and about three quarters of those were seen once. The ten biggest clones cover 2.8% of the sample. Sequences were obtained from PBMCs. The source of these receptors is a woman aged 30 to 39 in good health and CMV-seronegative.

CDR3 sequence: CAIRHRDREDSPLHF. CDR3 coding DNA: TGTGCCATCAGGCACCGGGACAGGGAGGATTCACCCCTCCACTTT. This chain links TRBV10-3 with TRBJ1-6; 9 nucleotides match TRBD1. The CDR3 contains 15 residues. The V gene end was trimmed by 6 bases and the J gene end by 8 bases; junction bases not matched to a gene: 8. Germline CDR1 ENHRY, CDR2 SYGVKD.

This chain connects TRBV2 to TRBJ1-6; D call uncertain. This CDR3 is built from 15 residues. CDR1 SNHLY and CDR2 FYNNEI come from the germline V gene. Trimming left V 6 bases short and J 0 bases short, with 9 bases between. The CDR3 region is CASREHSSYNSPLHF. CDR3 sequence (DNA): TGTGCCAGCAGAGAACACAGCTCCTATAATTCACCCCTCCACTTT.

A word on this clone: A read error may produce the germline difference seen at one junction end. The chain uses TRBV7-9 and TRBJ1-1; D perhaps matches TRBD1 (5 bases). CDR1 SEHNR and CDR2 FQNEAQ come from the germline V gene (reference sequence). The CDR3 is 14 amino acids. For the CDR3, the DNA is TGTTCCAGCAGCTTTGTGGGGGGGAATATGGGAGCTTTCTTT. Protein sequence: CSSSFVGGNMGAFF. Combining the CDR3 with reference TRBV7-9 and TRBJ1-1 gives the whole variable domain DTGVSQNPRHKITKRGQNVTFRCDPISEHNRLYWYRQTLGQGPEFLTYFQNEAQLEKSRLLSDRFSAERPKGSFSTLEIQRTEQGDSAMYLCSSSFVGGNMGAFFGQGTRLTVV.

J is TRBJ2-6 and V is TRBV2; TRBD1 matches at 7 bases. This CDR3 comprises 17 residues. Unmatched junction bases numbered 8, after V lost 6 bases and J lost 0 bases. Germline V lookup: CDR1 SNHLY, CDR2 FYNNEI. The CDR3 DNA follows: TGTGCCAGCAGGCCGGGACAGTCGTACTCTGGGGCCAACGTCCTGACTTTC. It translates to CASRPGQSYSGANVLTF.

This rearrangement joins TRBV7-9 to TRBJ1-2; D is perhaps TRBD1 (6 bases). Trimming pared 3 bases from V and 4 bases from J, leaving 9 bases between. This CDR3 has 13 residues. Germline V gene sequence: CDR1 SEHNR, CDR2 FQNEAQ (reference sequence). As DNA, the CDR3 is TGTGCCAGCAGCTTCGGGGACATCTATGGCTACACCTTC. Translation gives CASSFGDIYGYTF.

The chain recombines TRBV7-6 with TRBJ1-6; tentatively, D is TRBD1 (6 bases). V lost 5 bases and J lost 9, with 20 bases in between. Germline values: CDR1 SGHVS, CDR2 FNYEAQ. The CDR3 consists of 16 residues. This CDR3 reads CASSPGAGRAGSPLHF. Written as DNA, the CDR3 is TGTGCCAGCAGCCCAGGGGCAGGGCGGGCGGGTTCACCCCTCCACTTT.

The rearrangement links TRBV28 to TRBJ1-2; 9 bases line up with TRBD1. Germline loops: CDR1 MDHEN, CDR2 SYDVKM. There are 15 residues in the CDR3. V trimming: 4 bases; J trimming: 7 bases; junction bases outside the gene matches: 10. CDR3 loop: CASSSPGQGSGGYTF. The CDR3 DNA is TGTGCCAGCAGTTCCCCGGGACAGGGTAGCGGTGGCTACACCTTC.

The chain combines TRBV18 with TRBJ2-7; 7 bases match TRBD2. CDR1 is KGHSH and CDR2 is LQKENI in the germline V gene. V gave up 3 bases and J gave up 3 bases; unmatched junction bases: 5. The CDR3 spans 14 residues. The CDR3 region is CASSPPAGLYEQYF. The CDR3 region has the DNA TGTGCCAGCTCACCGCCAGCGGGACTCTACGAGCAGTACTTC.

V and J are TRBV6-5 and TRBJ2-7, with TRBD2 as a possible D gene (6 bases). This CDR3 has 15 residues. Germline V gene data show CDR1 as MNHEY and CDR2 as SVGAGI. The V end was cut by 5 bases, the J end by 6 bases, with 20 bases between. For the CDR3, the DNA is TGTGCCAGCAGTCCGCCCGGGGACTTGAAAGCCGAGCAGTACTTC. Protein: CASSPPGDLKAEQYF.